Only one count was recorded for the clone carrying this TCR beta chain. This sample stems from a study of T cell changes during pregnancy in multiple sclerosis. Clones were sequenced by immunoSEQ multiplex PCR, and TCRdb holds only the in-frame ones, with some missing. Of tens of thousands of clones in the sample, 90% to 95% were seen once. This CDR3 region has 14 residues. V dropped 5 bases and J dropped 4 bases, with 9 bases sitting between them. Germline V gives CDR1 SNHLY, CDR2 FYNNEI. V usage is TRBV2 and J usage is TRBJ2-6; TRBD1 might be the D (6 bases). Sample: CD4+ T cells from peripheral blood mononuclear cells, taken in the second trimester of pregnancy. This TCR came from a female donor with multiple sclerosis, enrolled in a pregnancy study. The CDR3 DNA reads TGTGCCAGCAGTAACAGGGCCGGGGCCAACGTCCTGACTTTC. Translation: CASSNRAGANVLTF. The full variable domain, completed using reference TRBV2 and TRBJ2-6, is EPEVTQTPSHQVTQMGQEVILRCVPISNHLYFYWYRQILGQKVEFLVSFYNNEISEKSEIFDDQFSVERPDGSNFTLKIRSTKLEDSAMYFCASSNRAGANVLTFGAGSRLTVL.